The sequence of this T cell receptor (beta chain) was determined in a study of T cells after posttransplantation cyclophosphamide. Study conclusions and caveats: Blood and skin or GI T cell repertoires showed limited TRB overlap. Recipient CMV seropositivity and CMV reactivation strongly tracked TRB clonality.

Sequencing was performed with immunoSEQ multiplex PCR; in TCRdb, only in-frame clones are kept and a portion is missing. The sample includes tens of thousands of clones, 65% to 90% of them seen just once. About this clone itself: The target antigen is unknown.

V was pared by 11 bases and J by 4 bases, with 11 bases between. This CDR3 has 11 residues. Germline loops: CDR1 MDHEN, CDR2 SYDVKM. Control samples came 1 year after myeloablative marrow transplants with methotrexate plus calcineurin inhibitor. The rearrangement uses TRBV28 and TRBJ1-2; D remains unclear. Sequencing was performed on PBMCs, taken approximately 360 days after allogeneic stem cell transplant with calcineurin inhibitor and methotrexate. The source is a female patient in her thirties or forties who received an allogeneic stem cell transplant from an unrelated donor, was CMV-positive, and had acute and chronic GVHD. The graft donor may be the source of some T cells. DNA for the CDR3: TGTGCCGCATCGTCTACCTATGGCTACACCTTC. Translated: CAASSTYGYTF.